A selection of T cell receptor beta chains follows, all from one sample in a study of chemoradiotherapy in HPV16-positive cancers. Clones were sequenced by immunoSEQ multiplex PCR, and TCRdb holds only the in-frame ones, with some missing. The profile covers nearly 4,500 clones, with 72% appearing a single time and 9.3% taken by the ten largest. This material consisted of tumor tissue, taken from a patient who underwent chemoradiotherapy. These receptors all come from a human donor with HPV-associated anogenital cancer. The CDR3 runs from the conserved cysteine through the conserved F or W. D genes are given only for firm matches. Size is stated for part of the rows, as once, few or many counts, or as a class when the clone is expanded.

CDR3 length: 13
D gene: -
V gene: TRBV2
J gene: TRBJ2-7
clone size: few
CDR3 protein: CASSEGGLREQYF
CDR3 DNA: TGTGCCAGCAGTGAAGGGGGACTTCGGGAGCAGTACTTC

CDR3 length: 12
D gene: TRBD1
V gene: TRBV2
J gene: TRBJ2-7
clone size: few
CDR3 protein: CASRTGWYEQYF
CDR3 DNA: TGTGCCAGCAGGACAGGGTGGTACGAGCAGTACTTC

CDR3 length: 14
D gene: -
V gene: TRBV7-9
J gene: TRBJ1-4
clone size: -
CDR3 protein: CASSLAGDLEKLFF
CDR3 DNA: TGTGCCAGCAGCCTAGCCGGGGATCTTGAAAAACTGTTTTTT

CDR3 length: 15
D gene: -
V gene: TRBV7-2
J gene: TRBJ1-4
clone size: once
CDR3 protein: CASSPQRGQNEKLFF
CDR3 DNA: TGTGCCAGCAGCCCGCAGAGGGGCCAAAATGAAAAACTGTTTTTT

CDR3 length: 15
D gene: -
V gene: TRBV2
J gene: TRBJ2-7
clone size: few
CDR3 protein: CASSGAVYASYEQYF
CDR3 DNA: TGTGCCAGCAGTGGGGCCGTCTATGCATCCTACGAGCAGTACTTC

CDR3 length: 13
D gene: -
V gene: TRBV27
J gene: TRBJ2-1
clone size: -
CDR3 protein: CASSSLRGNEQFF
CDR3 DNA: TGTGCCAGCAGTTCCCTAAGGGGGAATGAGCAGTTCTTC

CDR3 length: 13
D gene: -
V gene: TRBV19
J gene: TRBJ2-1
clone size: -
CDR3 protein: CASSIGGFGEQFF
CDR3 DNA: TGTGCCAGTAGTATCGGAGGTTTCGGTGAGCAGTTCTTC

CDR3 length: 18
D gene: TRBD2
V gene: TRBV4-2
J gene: TRBJ2-3
clone size: -
CDR3 protein: CASSQDRASGPREDTQYF
CDR3 DNA: TGTGCCAGCAGCCAAGATCGAGCTAGCGGCCCCAGGGAAGATACGCAGTATTTT

CDR3 length: 16
D gene: -
V gene: TRBV2
J gene: TRBJ1-5
clone size: few
CDR3 protein: CASQQYGTEDNQPQHF
CDR3 DNA: TGTGCCAGTCAACAGTACGGGACGGAGGACAATCAGCCCCAGCATTTT

CDR3 length: 15
D gene: -
V gene: TRBV4-2
J gene: TRBJ2-2
clone size: -
CDR3 protein: CASSPGPRNTGELFF
CDR3 DNA: TGTGCCAGCAGCCCGGGACCCCGGAACACCGGGGAGCTGTTTTTT

CDR3 length: 13
D gene: TRBD1
V gene: TRBV28
J gene: TRBJ1-5
clone size: -
CDR3 protein: CASQGQTNQPQHF
CDR3 DNA: TGTGCCAGCCAGGGACAGACTAATCAGCCCCAGCATTTT

CDR3 length: 14
D gene: TRBD1
V gene: TRBV5-8
J gene: TRBJ2-3
clone size: few
CDR3 protein: CASSFPTGIDTQYF
CDR3 DNA: TGTGCCAGCAGCTTCCCGACAGGGATCGATACGCAGTATTTT

CDR3 length: 16
D gene: -
V gene: TRBV9
J gene: TRBJ1-2
clone size: once
CDR3 protein: CASSPYSGRGNYGYTF
CDR3 DNA: TGTGCCAGTAGCCCATATTCGGGACGGGGAAACTATGGCTACACCTTC

CDR3 length: 15
D gene: TRBD2
V gene: TRBV9
J gene: TRBJ2-5
clone size: once
CDR3 protein: CASSVEASGEETQYF
CDR3 DNA: TGTGCCAGCAGCGTGGAAGCTAGCGGGGAGGAGACCCAGTACTTC

CDR3 length: 14
D gene: -
V gene: TRBV27
J gene: TRBJ1-4
clone size: -
CDR3 protein: CASSFVGLGEKLFF
CDR3 DNA: TGTGCCAGCAGTTTTGTAGGGTTGGGGGAAAAACTGTTTTTT

CDR3 length: 20
D gene: -
V gene: TRBV4-1
J gene: TRBJ1-5
clone size: few
CDR3 protein: CASSHKKGTHCRGSNQPQHF
CDR3 DNA: TGCGCCAGCAGCCACAAAAAGGGAACGCATTGTCGGGGAAGCAATCAGCCCCAGCATTTT